The 30 T cell receptor beta chains in this list originate from one sample, sequenced in a study of CD8+CD57+ T cells in acquired aplastic anemia. Patients selected for sequencing had displayed CD8+CD57+ cell expansion by flow cytometry. Genomic DNA served as template for TCR beta VDJ and CDR3 profiling. TCRdb passed the reads through MiXCR, listing each CDR3 protein once. Seen here are about 160,000 distinct CDR3 sequences, about 48% observed once, and the top ten hold 25% to 35%. The sequencing sample was made of sorted CD4+, CD8+, or CD8+CD57+ T cells (not recorded which) from PBMCs. These receptors were collected from a human donor with aplastic anemia.

This chain uses TRBV2 with TRBJ2-7; D remains unclear. This CDR3 is built from 11 residues. The V and J ends lost 7 bases and 7 bases respectively, with 11 bases between them. Germline V gives CDR1 SNHLY, CDR2 FYNNEI. The CDR3 spells CASTPAWEQYF. In nucleotides, the CDR3 is TGTGCCAGCACGCCCGCGTGGGAGCAGTACTTC.

Turning to this clonotype: The junction differs from germline at one of its ends, possibly a read error. The J gene is TRBJ1-6, the V gene TRBV24-1; the D is unclear. There are 12 residues in the CDR3. Germline V gene lookup returns CDR1 KGHDR and CDR2 SFDVKD. The DNA of the CDR3 is TGTGCCACCAGTGATGCCGGTTCACCCCCCCACTTT. It yields the protein CATSDAGSPPHF.

This clonotype was recorded at least ten times. The V call is TRBV14, the J call TRBJ2-7, with D hard to call. V was pared by 2 bases and J by 3 bases, with 11 bases between. The CDR3 length is 14 residues. Germline CDR1 is SGHDN and CDR2 is FVKESK. CDR3 nucleotides: TGTGCCAGCAGCCAACTGATAAACGGCTACGAGCAGTACTTC. Its protein is CASSQLINGYEQYF.

V usage is TRBV5-1 and J usage is TRBJ2-3; perhaps TRBD2 as D (5 bases). The germline V and J ends were trimmed by 4 bases and 0 bases, with 15 bases remaining between them. This CDR3 has 16 residues. Germline V gene data show CDR1 as SGHRS and CDR2 as YFSETQ. The CDR3 DNA follows: TGCGCCAGCAGCCAAGCCCGGGTAGCGAGCACAGATACGCAGTATTTT. It translates to CASSQARVASTDTQYF.

The chain is built from TRBV6-1 and TRBJ1-1; TRBD1 might be the D (5 bases). Trimming removed 3 bases at V and 3 bases at J, with 8 bases between. In germline, CDR1 is MNHNS, CDR2 SASEGT. The CDR3 has 13 amino acids. The CDR3 DNA reads TGTGCCAGCAGTGAGAAAGGGGACACTGAAGCTTTCTTT. It yields the protein CASSEKGDTEAFF.

This clonotype was recorded many times. This chain connects TRBV9 to TRBJ2-7; TRBD2 might be the D (5 bases). V lost 7 bases and J 2 bases, leaving 13 bases between the germline ends. The length of the CDR3 is 13 residues. Germline-derived CDR1 and CDR2 are SGDLS and YYNGEE. In nucleotides, the CDR3 is TGTGCCAGCTCCCGGACTCCTACCTACGAGCAGTACTTC. Encoded protein: CASSRTPTYEQYF.

This clonotype was seen at least ten times. The rearrangement links TRBV4-1 to TRBJ2-3; D ambiguous. CDR1 and CDR2 from the germline V gene are MGHRA and YSYEKL. This CDR3 spans 13 amino acids. Deletions cut 4 bases from V and 2 bases from J, with 7 bases between. For the CDR3, the DNA is TGCGCCAGCAGCCCCAGACACACAGATACGCAGTATTTT. It codes for CASSPRHTDTQYF.

The chain couples TRBV2 to TRBJ2-7, with 16 bases lining up with TRBD2. CDR1 is SNHLY, CDR2 FYNNEI, per germline. The trim removed 5 bases at V and 0 bases at J, leaving 7 bases unmatched. CDR3 size: 18 residues. CDR3 in amino acids: CASSSSGLAGGSSYEQYF. Here the CDR3 DNA reads TGTGCCAGCAGTTCCTCGGGACTAGCGGGGGGGAGCTCCTACGAGCAGTACTTC.

This clonotype was picked up many times. The chain employs TRBV10-2 and TRBJ2-7; D ambiguous. The CDR3 sequence is 13 residues long. The V gene lost 4 bases and the J gene lost 3 bases, with 10 bases spanning the gap. Germline values: CDR1 WSHSY, CDR2 SAAADI. CDR3 DNA sequence: TGCGCCAGCAGTGGGGCTGTCTACTACGAGCAGTACTTC. Translating it yields CASSGAVYYEQYF.

This chain links TRBV24-1 with TRBJ2-2; weak D call: TRBD2 (5 bases). Trimming pared 4 bases from V and 7 bases from J, leaving 9 bases between. The CDR3 spans 13 residues. Germline V lookup: CDR1 KGHDR, CDR2 SFDVKD. Here the CDR3 DNA reads TGTGCCACCAGTGAAGGGAGCGGCGGGGAGCTGTTTTTT. Translating gives CATSEGSGGELFF.

This clonotype was seen many times. The CDR3 nucleotides read TGTGCCAGTAGCCCGGGACAGTCGAGCTCTAGCACAGATACGCAGTATTTT. Amino acids: CASSPGQSSSSTDTQYF. The chain employs TRBV19 and TRBJ2-3; 7 nucleotides agree with TRBD1. V gave up 6 bases and J gave up 0 bases; unmatched junction bases: 12. Germline CDR1 is LNHDA and CDR2 is SQIVND (reference sequence). The CDR3 loop spans 17 amino acids.

This clonotype was seen more than once but under ten times. The chain links TRBV30 to TRBJ1-1; D is unclear. V was trimmed by 2 bases and J by 0 bases, leaving 16 bases between them. Germline CDR1 is GTSNPN and CDR2 is SVGIG (reference sequence). The CDR3 runs 16 residues. Here the CDR3 reads CAWSPTEIYMNTEAFF. CDR3 bases: TGTGCCTGGAGTCCTACAGAAATTTACATGAACACTGAAGCTTTCTTT.

This sequence joins TRBV5-1 and TRBJ2-7, with 9 nucleotides matching TRBD1. Germline CDR1 SGHRS, CDR2 YFSETQ. The J segment lost 2 bases and the V segment lost 4 bases, leaving 4 bases of the junction unmatched. The CDR3 totals 14 residues. CDR3 sequence reads: CASSADRGPYEQYF. As DNA, the CDR3 is TGCGCCAGCAGCGCGGACAGGGGCCCCTACGAGCAGTACTTC.

For this clonotype: A much larger clone sits a single nucleotide away, making a read error possible. The CDR3 carries no conserved terminal phenylalanine or tryptophan, so it likely arises from a read error. The chain uses TRBV6-1 and TRBJ2-7; D might be TRBD1 (6 bases). Germline CDR1 reads MNHNS; CDR2 reads SASEGT. Trimming took off 3 bases at V and 0 bases at J, with 6 bases between the two ends. There are 13 residues in the CDR3. CDR3 sequence (DNA): TGTGCCAGCAGTGAGGACAGCTCCTACGAGCAGTACCTC. As protein: CASSEDSSYEQYL.

This clonotype has a single count. This sequence joins TRBV19 and TRBJ1-1, with D tentatively TRBD1 (5 bases). Germline V lookup: CDR1 LNHDA, CDR2 SQIVND (reference sequence). The CDR3 extends over 12 amino acids. V dropped 5 bases and J dropped 8 bases, with 12 bases sitting between them. CDR3: CASSFMGGEAFF. CDR3 coding DNA: TGTGCCAGTAGTTTCATGGGGGGAGAAGCTTTCTTT. The full variable domain, its missing parts supplied by reference TRBV19 and TRBJ1-1, is DGGITQSPKYLFRKEGQNVTLSCEQNLNHDAMYWYRQDPGQGLRLIYYSQIVNDFQKGDIAEGYSVSREKKESFPLTVTSAQKNPTAFYLCASSFMGGEAFFGQGTRLTVV.

This clonotype was picked up many times. The rearrangement links TRBV4-3 to TRBJ2-7; D might be TRBD1 or TRBD2, each matching 5 bases. CDR1 LGHNA and CDR2 YSLEER come from the germline V gene. V was shortened by 2 bases and J by 4 bases, with 12 bases between the two germline ends. The CDR3 extends over 14 amino acids. The CDR3 reads CASSQWDRSYEQYF. CDR3 coding DNA: TGCGCCAGCAGCCAATGGGACCGTTCTTACGAGCAGTACTTC.

This clonotype was seen just once. A read error may account for a junction end that differs from germline. The rearrangement uses TRBV7-7 and TRBJ2-1; D is perhaps TRBD2 (5 bases). The CDR3 sequence is 13 residues long. Germline V lookup: CDR1 SSHAT, CDR2 FNYEAQ (reference sequence). The CDR3 DNA sequence: TGTGCTAGCAGCTCGGCGGGCTACAATGAGCAGTTCTTC. Translation gives CASSSAGYNEQFF.

The chain combines TRBV19 with TRBJ1-5; perhaps TRBD1 as D (5 bases). V was clipped by 6 bases and J by 4 bases, with 16 bases between them. CDR3 length: 15 amino acids. The V gene's germline CDR1 is LNHDA and CDR2 SQIVND (reference sequence). The CDR3 DNA reads as TGTGCCAGTAGCAGATTGGGGCAGCCAAATCAGCCCCAGCATTTT. Translation gives CASSRLGQPNQPQHF.

Remarks on this clonotype: This sequence may be a read error, since a much larger clone differs from it by one base. This sequence joins TRBV12-3 or TRBV12-4 and TRBJ2-7, with TRBD1 matching over 10 bases. This CDR3 has 17 residues. CDR3 loop: CAGSRAGTGALGYEQYF. CDR3 in DNA: TGTGCCGGCAGCCGGGCCGGGACAGGGGCGTTGGGGTACGAGCAGTACTTC.

The chain employs TRBV6-1 and TRBJ2-7; 12 bases map to TRBD1. Trimming took 11 bases from V and 5 from J; bases not matched to a gene: 10. The CDR3 loop spans 14 amino acids. CDR1 and CDR2 (germline): MNHNS, SASEGT. The CDR3 nucleotides read TGTGCCGGCACCACGGGGACAGGGGGCAACGAGCAGTACTTC. Translation gives CAGTTGTGGNEQYF.

This sequence joins TRBV5-1 and TRBJ2-3; TRBD2 aligns across 10 bases. The CDR3 spans 16 residues. Germline V gene data show CDR1 as SGHRS and CDR2 as YFSETQ. Losses at the gene ends were 4 bases for V and 4 bases for J; bases not matched to a gene: 9. The CDR3: CASSALGLAEADTQYF. CDR3 nucleotides: TGCGCCAGCAGCGCCCTTGGACTAGCGGAAGCAGATACGCAGTATTTT.

The chain combines TRBV10-3 with TRBJ1-2; 9 bases match TRBD1. V lost 4 bases to trimming and J lost 2 bases; unmatched junction nucleotides: 2. CDR3 length: 14 residues. Germline CDR1 reads ENHRY; CDR2 reads SYGVKD. CDR3 region: CAISGTGDNYGYTF. CDR3 in DNA: TGTGCCATCAGTGGGACAGGGGACAACTATGGCTACACCTTC.

This clonotype has only a few counts. The chain is built from TRBV29-1 and TRBJ2-3; 9 bases are a match to TRBD1. With V trimmed by 4 bases and J by 3 bases, 8 bases remained unmatched. The CDR3 covers 15 residues. Germline CDR1 SQVTM, CDR2 ANQGSEA. In DNA form, the CDR3 reads TGCAGCGTTGCCACCGGGACAGGGAGAACAGATACGCAGTATTTT. Protein: CSVATGTGRTDTQYF.

The rearrangement joins TRBV5-6 to TRBJ1-4; D remains unclear. Per the germline V gene, CDR1 is SGHDT and CDR2 is YYEEEE. This CDR3 is 15 amino acids long. The germline V and J ends were trimmed by 2 bases and 0 bases, with 8 bases remaining between them. This chain's CDR3 is CASSFSQTTNEKLFF. CDR3 nucleotides: TGTGCCAGCAGCTTCTCACAGACAACTAATGAAAAACTGTTTTTT.

In this sample, this clonotype turned up a few times. The CDR3 here is CSARAGLETYEQYF. As DNA, the CDR3 is TGCAGTGCTAGAGCAGGGCTAGAAACCTACGAGCAGTACTTC. This sequence joins TRBV20-1 and TRBJ2-7; D is perhaps TRBD1 (5 bases). The CDR3 has 14 amino acids. Germline V gene lookup returns CDR1 DFQATT and CDR2 SNEGSKA (reference sequence). Trimming removed 1 base at V and 2 bases at J, with 12 bases between.

This clonotype was detected a few times. This chain links TRBV20-1 with TRBJ1-2, with D maybe TRBD1 (6 bases). CDR1 is DFQATT, CDR2 SNEGSKA, per germline (reference sequence). There are 12 residues in the CDR3. Trimming took 5 bases from V and 8 from J, leaving 15 bases between them. The CDR3 DNA is TGCAGTGCTTATACAGGGCCAGGAGGCTACACCTTC. Translating gives CSAYTGPGGYTF.

There are many counts of this clonotype. In DNA form, the CDR3 reads TGTGCCAGCAGCTTACTGGGGGGCTACGAGCAGTACTTC. Its translation is CASSLLGGYEQYF. The chain couples TRBV7-2 to TRBJ2-7; possible D gene TRBD2, 6 bases. The germline V gene encodes CDR1 SGHTA and CDR2 FQGNSA. This CDR3 has 13 residues. V was pared by 2 bases and J by 3 bases, with 8 bases between.

This clonotype was observed many times. CDR3 region: CASSNRRGEDYEQYF. CDR3 DNA: TGTGCCAGCAGTAATAGACGAGGGGAGGACTACGAGCAGTACTTC. This chain connects TRBV2 to TRBJ2-7; possibly TRBD2 for D (6 bases). The CDR3 has 15 residues. V dropped 5 bases and J dropped 3 bases, with 17 bases sitting between them. From germline, CDR1 is SNHLY and CDR2 FYNNEI.

This clonotype has at least ten counts. CDR3 region: CASSLDGDRGDIQYF. CDR3 DNA: TGTGCCAGCAGCTTAGACGGGGATCGGGGGGACATTCAGTACTTC. The chain is built from TRBV11-2 and TRBJ2-4, with 7 bases lining up with TRBD2. Per the germline V gene, CDR1 is SGHAT and CDR2 is FQNNGV. V shed 0 bases and J 8 bases; nucleotides not matched to a gene: 7. The length of the CDR3 is 15 residues.

This clonotype was observed at least ten times. The chain joins TRBV24-1 to TRBJ1-1; D is undetermined. The CDR3 loop spans 12 amino acids. CDR1 is KGHDR and CDR2 is SFDVKD in the germline V gene. V lost 5 bases to trimming and J lost 0 bases, with 3 bases between them. The CDR3 DNA sequence: TGTGCCACCAGTGGTATGAACACTGAAGCTTTCTTT. Translated: CATSGMNTEAFF.